This T cell receptor (beta chain) stems from a study of cytomegalovirus exposure and HLA in healthy donors. The PCR employed 60 Vbeta primers together with 13 Jbeta primers. The protocol was immunoSEQ multiplex PCR, while the TCRdb copy is restricted to in-frame clones and leaves out a portion. The sample yields about 160,000 clones, 80% to 90% seen once. This clone was seen once. V dropped 6 bases and J dropped 4 bases, with 15 bases sitting between them. The germline V gene encodes CDR1 MGHDK and CDR2 SYGVNS. This CDR3 has 14 residues. The rearrangement uses TRBV25-1 and TRBJ2-5, with D maybe TRBD1 (6 bases). The source material was PBMCs. This receptor was obtained from a man younger than 30 in good health and CMV-seronegative. For the CDR3, the DNA is TGTGCCAGCAGGGGACACCAGGGGCGAGAGACCCAGTACTTC. It translates to CASRGHQGRETQYF.